Listed below are T cell receptor beta chains from one sample, sequenced in a study of radiotherapy plus CTLA-4 blockade in lung cancer. The assay was immunoSEQ multiplex PCR, and TCRdb's table has in-frame clones only and misses some. In the table there are under 55,000 clones, roughly four fifths of which are singletons. The sequencing here drew on peripheral blood, taken from a patient treated with radiotherapy plus ipilimumab. The receptors here all came from a human donor with non-small cell lung cancer who had stable disease on radiotherapy plus ipilimumab. Both conserved end residues are part of each CDR3. Fields, in order: V gene, CDR3 length, D gene, clone size, J gene, CDR3 protein, CDR3 DNA. D genes are given only for firm matches. Expanded clones are given a class, and other clones once, few, many or no size at all.

TRBV10-2	12	-	-	TRBJ2-7	CASMVEGYEQYF	TGCGCCAGCATGGTTGAGGGATACGAGCAGTACTTC
TRBV18	17	-	-	TRBJ2-7	CASSRLTSKSVTYEQYF	TGTGCCAGCTCACGACTGACTTCAAAAAGCGTGACCTACGAGCAGTACTTC
TRBV5-6	16	-	-	TRBJ1-5	CASRIEVPGPYQPQHF	TGTGCCAGCAGGATTGAGGTACCAGGGCCGTATCAGCCCCAGCATTTT
TRBV19	13	-	few	TRBJ2-7	CASSIIGTYEQYF	TGTGCCAGTAGTATCATCGGGACATACGAGCAGTACTTC
TRBV19	14	-	-	TRBJ1-5	CASSEQGSNQPQHF	TGTGCCAGTAGTGAGCAGGGTAGCAATCAGCCCCAGCATTTT
TRBV29-1	12	TRBD1	-	TRBJ2-7	CSVAQGAREQYF	TGCAGCGTTGCGCAGGGGGCGCGGGAGCAGTACTTC
TRBV12-5	17	-	-	TRBJ1-1	CASGLVGGGRMNTEAFF	TGTGCTAGTGGTTTGGTGGGCGGGGGGCGAATGAACACTGAAGCTTTCTTT
TRBV10-3	15	-	-	TRBJ2-1	CAISDWSPETNEQFF	TGTGCCATCAGTGATTGGTCGCCGGAGACCAATGAGCAGTTCTTC
TRBV9	14	-	-	TRBJ2-5	CASSVGPFQETQYF	TGTGCCAGCAGCGTGGGCCCCTTCCAAGAGACCCAGTACTTC
TRBV7-9	16	-	-	TRBJ1-3	CASSTPQGTSGNTIYF	TGTGCCAGCAGCACCCCTCAGGGTACCTCTGGAAACACCATATATTTT
TRBV14	16	TRBD2	-	TRBJ2-7	CASSQITSGRAYEQYF	TGTGCCAGCAGCCAGATCACTAGCGGGAGGGCCTACGAGCAGTACTTC
TRBV6-6	13	-	-	TRBJ2-5	CASSYGQQETQYF	TGTGCCAGCAGTTACGGACAGCAAGAGACCCAGTACTTC
TRBV28	11	TRBD1	-	TRBJ1-1	CASSDRGQAFF	TGTGCCAGCAGCGACAGGGGGCAAGCTTTCTTT
TRBV6-1	14	-	-	TRBJ2-7	CASSEAGTQSEQYF	TGTGCCAGCAGTGAAGCCGGGACTCAGAGCGAGCAGTACTTC
TRBV18	12	-	-	TRBJ2-5	CASHVGPETQYF	TGTGCCAGCCACGTGGGCCCAGAGACCCAGTACTTC
TRBV9	13	-	few	TRBJ1-6	CASSVGENSPLHF	TGTGCCAGCAGCGTAGGGGAGAATTCACCCCTCCACTTT
TRBV6-1	14	TRBD1	-	TRBJ2-7	CASSDQGGYNEQYF	TGTGCCAGCAGTGATCAAGGGGGCTACAACGAGCAGTACTTC
TRBV7-6	15	-	-	TRBJ1-5	CASSLASGGNQPQHF	TGTGCCAGCAGCTTAGCCTCAGGGGGCAATCAGCCCCAGCATTTT
TRBV19	14	-	-	TRBJ2-5	CASSIVGGHETQYF	TGTGCCAGTAGTATAGTAGGAGGGCATGAGACCCAGTACTTC
TRBV4-3	18	TRBD2	-	TRBJ2-3	CASSPHNAGEIITDTQYF	TGCGCCAGCAGCCCCCATAACGCGGGGGAGATTATCACAGATACGCAGTATTTT
TRBV7-2	11	-	-	TRBJ2-7	CASSFRQEQYF	TGTGCCAGCAGCTTTAGACAGGAGCAGTACTTC
TRBV28	17	TRBD2	-	TRBJ2-2	CASNLQWAGGRNGELFF	TGTGCCAGCAACCTACAATGGGCGGGAGGGCGAAACGGGGAGCTGTTTTTT
TRBV27	14	-	-	TRBJ1-4	CASSRIRGSEKLFF	TGTGCCAGCAGTCGAATCCGGGGGTCTGAAAAACTGTTTTTT
TRBV10-1	13	-	-	TRBJ2-5	CASSAGVQETQYF	TGCGCCAGCAGTGCAGGGGTTCAAGAGACCCAGTACTTC